Listed below are T cell receptor beta chains from one sample, sequenced in a study of OX40 agonist ivuxolimab in advanced cancers. TCRdb's table, derived via immunoSEQ multiplex PCR, lists solely in-frame clones and lacks some. The profile shows about 76,000 clones, approximately 88% of them singletons. The sequencing used CD4+ or CD8+ T cells sorted from blood, collected in a trial of the OX40 agonist ivuxolimab. The source is an adult with an advanced solid tumor such as melanoma, head and neck, liver or kidney cancer. CDR3s leave out the opening cysteine and the closing phenylalanine or tryptophan. The order of the fields is J gene, V gene, clone size, CDR3 protein. Only part of the rows carry a size: once, few, many, or a class if the clone is expanded.

>TRBJ2-1|TRBV27|NA
ASGEIGLNEQF
>TRBJ2-2|TRBV30|NA
AWSRQGGGTGELF
>TRBJ2-3|TRBV14|NA
ASSQGDRGFPDTQY
>TRBJ2-7|TRBV15|NA
ATSLAVTSYEQY
>TRBJ1-1|TRBV5-1|NA
ASSLARPGSAAF
>TRBJ1-4|TRBV5-4|NA
ASSREQGDEKLF
>TRBJ2-1|TRBV7-8|NA
ASSPPGSYNEQF
>NA|TRBV13|NA
ASSLETRGSYEQY
>TRBJ2-5|TRBV2|NA
ASSERGGMKTQY
>TRBJ2-7|TRBV28|NA
ASSLFNRREQY
>TRBJ1-1|TRBV11-2|NA
ASSLFGVNTEAF
>TRBJ1-2|TRBV30|NA
ACSRDRPYGYT
>TRBJ2-4|TRBV6-5|NA
ASSPTGTGIQY
>TRBJ1-2|TRBV7-9|NA
ASSSRTDYGYT
>TRBJ2-7|TRBV6-1|NA
ASSEGLRYEQY
>TRBJ1-1|TRBV7-9|few
ASSLEGGAF
>TRBJ2-2|TRBV11-3|NA
ASSLDVRPTGELF
>TRBJ2-1|TRBV5-1|NA
ASSLVGTYNEQF
>TRBJ2-7|TRBV7-9|NA
ASSLEDRGPMY
>TRBJ2-7|TRBV5-6|NA
ASSFGRSYYEQY
>NA|TRBV7-2|NA
ASSLELLAGVPYEQY
>TRBJ2-7|TRBV18|NA
ASSPGGHEQY
>TRBJ2-7|TRBV18|NA
ASSPPGYEQY
>TRBJ1-2|TRBV30|NA
AWSAGSYGYT
>TRBJ2-3|TRBV7-2|NA
ASSLGLDPNTQY
>TRBJ1-5|TRBV28|few
ATWTGLSNQPQH
>TRBJ2-3|TRBV6-1|once
ASSEAGGWDTQY
>TRBJ1-6|TRBV11-3|NA
ASSLDPQGGSPLH
>TRBJ2-5|TRBV4-1|NA
ASSQGLAGQETQY
>TRBJ2-1|TRBV7-3|NA
ASSVSSGSFDNEQF
>TRBJ2-2|TRBV11-3|NA
ASSLSLGNTGELF
>TRBJ2-5|TRBV6-1|few
ASSDYGGVGTQY
>TRBJ2-2|TRBV6-4|once
ASSEGGVETGELF
>TRBJ2-1|TRBV7-3|NA
ASSPSGSSYNEQF
>TRBJ2-3|TRBV6-5|few
ASRWTSGSADTQY
>TRBJ1-5|TRBV30|NA
AWRGRGPNQPQH
>TRBJ2-3|TRBV4-2|NA
ASSHFPEGTQY
>TRBJ1-4|TRBV7-9|NA
ASSGLNEKLF
>NA|TRBV14|NA
ASSHRQGRYEQY
>TRBJ2-1|TRBV11-2|NA
ASNTLAGGNNEQF
>TRBJ2-2|TRBV30|once
ACRGVPQNTGELF
>TRBJ1-1|TRBV5-4|NA
ASSQDSGQHTEAF
>TRBJ2-4|TRBV19|once
ASSISPSGPNIQY
>TRBJ2-1|TRBV6-1|NA
ASRAGGTDEQF